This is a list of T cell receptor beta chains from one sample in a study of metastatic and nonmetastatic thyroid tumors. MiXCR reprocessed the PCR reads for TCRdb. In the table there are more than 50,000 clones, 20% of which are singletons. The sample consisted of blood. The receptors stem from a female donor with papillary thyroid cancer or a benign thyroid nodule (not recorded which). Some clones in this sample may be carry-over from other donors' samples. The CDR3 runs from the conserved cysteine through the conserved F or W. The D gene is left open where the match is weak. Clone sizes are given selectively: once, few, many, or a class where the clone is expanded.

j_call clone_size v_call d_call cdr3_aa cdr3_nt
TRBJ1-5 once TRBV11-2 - CASSSPPRGQSPCPQHF TGTGCCAGCAGCTCTCCCCCGCGCGGACAGTCTCCATGCCCCCAGCATTTT
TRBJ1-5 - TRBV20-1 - CSAGIVQLGGNQPQHF TGCAGTGCTGGAATCGTGCAGCTCGGTGGCAATCAGCCCCAGCATTTT
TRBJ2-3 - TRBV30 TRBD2 CAWSVGTSSKTDTQYF TGTGCCTGGAGTGTCGGGACTAGTTCTAAAACAGATACGCAGTATTTT
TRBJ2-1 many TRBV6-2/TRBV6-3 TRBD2 CASSHPTGLAGLNEQFF TGTGCCAGCAGTCACCCTACGGGACTAGCGGGACTCAATGAGCAGTTCTTC
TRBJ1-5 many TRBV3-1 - CASSQDRAGEGSNQPQHF TGTGCCAGCAGCCAAGATAGGGCAGGGGAAGGGAGCAATCAGCCCCAGCATTTT
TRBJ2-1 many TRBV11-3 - CASSLSRGGGEQFF TGTGCCAGCAGCTTATCACGAGGTGGGGGTGAGCAGTTCTTC
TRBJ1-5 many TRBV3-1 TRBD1 CASSQDARQGNNQPQHF TGTGCCAGCAGCCAAGATGCGCGACAGGGGAACAATCAGCCCCAGCATTTT
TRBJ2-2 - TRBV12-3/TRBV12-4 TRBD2 CASSLAGDAGELFF TGTGCCAGCAGCCTGGCGGGAGACGCCGGGGAGCTGTTTTTT
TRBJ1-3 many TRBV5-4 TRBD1 CASSSQGADGNTIYF TGTGCCAGCAGCTCTCAGGGGGCGGATGGAAACACCATATATTTT
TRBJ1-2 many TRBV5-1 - CASSLAGTGTSNYGYTF TGCGCCAGCAGCTTGGCCGGTACAGGAACTTCTAACTATGGCTACACCTTC
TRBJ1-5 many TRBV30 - CAWSGADQPQHF TGTGCCTGGAGTGGGGCAGATCAGCCCCAGCATTTT
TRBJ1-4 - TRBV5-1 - CASSSGPTATTNEKLFF TGCGCCAGCAGCTCTGGACCGACCGCCACAACTAATGAAAAACTGTTTTTT
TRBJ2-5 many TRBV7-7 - CASSLYSGETQYF TGTGCTAGCAGCTTGTATTCAGGGGAGACCCAGTACTTC
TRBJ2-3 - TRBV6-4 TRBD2 CASSRSGGTDTQYF TGTGCCAGCAGTCGTAGCGGGGGCACAGATACTCAGTATTTT
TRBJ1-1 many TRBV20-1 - CSARDPPMNTEAFF TGCAGTGCTAGAGATCCCCCTATGAACACTGAAGCTTTCTTT
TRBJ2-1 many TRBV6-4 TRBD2 CASSAGRTSGHEQFF TGTGCCAGCAGTGCCGGTAGGACTAGCGGCCATGAGCAGTTCTTC
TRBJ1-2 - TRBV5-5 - CASSLRSGAYGFTF TGTGCCAGCAGCTTAAGGTCGGGGGCCTATGGATTCACCTTC
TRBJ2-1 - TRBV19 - CASKELFQWPYNEQFF TGTGCCAGTAAGGAACTGTTCCAGTGGCCCTACAATGAGCAGTTCTTC
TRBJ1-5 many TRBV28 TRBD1 CASGIIQGAGPQHF TGTGCCAGCGGTATTATTCAGGGGGCTGGACCCCAGCATTTT
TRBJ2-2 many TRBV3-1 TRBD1 CASRKTGPSNTGELFF TGTGCCAGCAGGAAGACAGGGCCTTCGAACACCGGGGAGCTGTTTTTT
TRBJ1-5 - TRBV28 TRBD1 CASRRTGDGNQPQHF TGTGCCAGCCGTAGGACAGGGGACGGTAATCAGCCCCAGCATTTT
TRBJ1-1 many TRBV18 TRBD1 CASSETGVTEAFF TGTGCCAGCTCAGAAACAGGGGTGACTGAAGCTTTCTTT
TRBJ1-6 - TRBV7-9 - CASSLTGESPLHF TGTGCCAGCAGTTTGACTGGGGAATCACCCCTCCACTTT
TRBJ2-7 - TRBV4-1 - CASSQEETALYEQYF TGCGCCAGCAGCCAGGAAGAGACCGCTCTCTACGAGCAGTACTTC
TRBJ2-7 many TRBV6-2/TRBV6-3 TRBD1 CASGDRGNSYEQYF TGTGCCAGCGGTGACAGGGGGAACTCCTACGAGCAGTACTTC
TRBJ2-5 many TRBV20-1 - CSARPTGQETQYF TGCAGTGCAAGGCCGACAGGCCAAGAGACCCAGTACTTC
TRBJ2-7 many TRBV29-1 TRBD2 CSVRTSGLYEQYF TGCAGCGTTAGGACTAGCGGCCTCTACGAGCAGTACTTC
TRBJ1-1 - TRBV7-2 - CPSSLSPYTQAFF TGTCCCAGCAGCCTTTCCCCGTACACTCAAGCTTTCTTT
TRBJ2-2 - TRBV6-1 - CASREGGTTVEIFF TGTGCCAGCAGGGAGGGGGGTACCACCGTGGAGATTTTTTTT
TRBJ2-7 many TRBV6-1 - CAGGIDRTGISYEQYF TGTGCGGGGGGGATTGACAGGACAGGGATTTCCTACGAGCAGTACTTC
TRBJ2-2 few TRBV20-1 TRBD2 CSARGASGDQLNTGELFF TGCAGTGCTAGAGGGGCTAGCGGAGACCAGCTGAACACCGGGGAGCTGTTTTTT
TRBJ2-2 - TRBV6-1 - CASSQQGNVWELFF TGTGCCAGCAGTCAACAGGGTAACGTCTGGGAGCTGTTTTTT
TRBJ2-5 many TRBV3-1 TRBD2 CASSQGTSRVGETQYF TGTGCCAGCAGCCAAGGGACTAGCAGGGTCGGAGAGACCCAGTACTTC
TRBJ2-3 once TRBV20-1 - CSFNRGIEPDTQYF TGCAGTTTCAATAGAGGCATTGAACCAGATACGCAGTATTTT
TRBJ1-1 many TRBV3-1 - CASSLLWTDPTEAFF TGTGCCAGCAGCCTATTATGGACAGACCCTACTGAAGCTTTCTTT
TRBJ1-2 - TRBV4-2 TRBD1 CASSQLPRPAAETGLDGYTF TGTGCCAGCAGCCAGCTTCCACGCCCCGCAGCGGAGACAGGGCTGGATGGCTACACCTTC
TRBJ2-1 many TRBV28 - CASSPPVGHEQFF TGTGCCAGCAGTCCACCGGTGGGGCATGAGCAGTTCTTC
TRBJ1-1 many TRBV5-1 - CASSLGPTNTEAFF TGCGCCAGCAGCTTGGGTCCAACTAACACTGAAGCTTTCTTT
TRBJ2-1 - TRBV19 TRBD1 CASRRQGAYNEQFF TGTGCCAGTAGGCGACAGGGCGCCTACAATGAGCAGTTCTTC
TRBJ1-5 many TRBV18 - CASSRDVYSNQPQHF TGTGCCAGCTCACGGGACGTATATAGCAATCAGCCCCAGCATTTT
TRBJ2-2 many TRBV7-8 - CASSPKYTGELFF TGTGCCAGCAGCCCAAAATACACCGGGGAGCTGTTTTTT
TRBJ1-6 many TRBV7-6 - CASSLAGGEDNSPLHF TGTGCCAGCAGCTTAGCTGGCGGAGAAGATAATTCACCCCTCCACTTT
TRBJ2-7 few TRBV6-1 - CASNGARVREKYF TGTGCCAGCAACGGAGCCAGGGTGAGAGAGAAGTACTTC
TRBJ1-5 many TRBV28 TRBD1 CASSTRQGGNQPQHF TGTGCCAGCAGTACCAGACAGGGAGGCAATCAGCCCCAGCATTTT
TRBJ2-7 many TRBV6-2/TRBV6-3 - CASSYSLESSYEQYF TGTGCCAGCAGTTACTCCCTCGAAAGCTCCTACGAGCAGTACTTC
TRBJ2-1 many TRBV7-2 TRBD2 CASSSPGLAGLNEQFF TGTGCCAGCAGCTCCCCGGGACTAGCGGGATTGAATGAGCAGTTCTTC
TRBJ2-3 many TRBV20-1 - CSAREVDTQYF TGCAGTGCTAGAGAAGTAGATACGCAGTATTTT
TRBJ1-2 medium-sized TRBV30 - CAWRARTDGYTF TGTGCCTGGAGAGCCCGGACCGATGGCTACACCTTC
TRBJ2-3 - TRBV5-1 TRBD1 CASSFDERQGLSYTQYF TGCGCCAGCAGCTTTGATGAGCGACAGGGCCTATCATATACGCAGTATTTT
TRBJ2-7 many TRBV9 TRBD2 CASSPSGREYEQYF TGTGCCAGCAGCCCTAGCGGGAGGGAATACGAGCAGTACTTC
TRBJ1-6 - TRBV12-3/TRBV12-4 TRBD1 CASSATGTGFYSPLHF TGTGCCAGCAGTGCAACAGGGACAGGATTCTATTCACCCCTCCACTTT
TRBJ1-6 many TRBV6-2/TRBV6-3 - CASSYSGGHNSPLHF TGTGCCAGCAGTTACAGCGGGGGACATAATTCACCCCTCCACTTT
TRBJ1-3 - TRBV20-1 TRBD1 CSASFRGQGPRRKTIYF TGCAGTGCTAGTTTTAGGGGACAGGGTCCTCGGCGAAAGACCATATATTTT
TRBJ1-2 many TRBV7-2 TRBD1 CASSPQGGANYGYTF TGTGCCAGCAGCCCGCAGGGGGGAGCTAACTATGGCTACACCTTC